This T cell receptor (beta chain) stems from a study of T cells after somatic rescue of genetic block. This CDR3 comprises 16 residues. Looked up from germline, CDR1 is LNHDA and CDR2 is SQIVND (reference sequence). V was pared by 3 bases and J by 3 bases, with 3 bases of the junction left unmatched. Here immunoSEQ multiplex PCR was the method, and the copy in TCRdb shows in-frame clones only, minus some. Altogether 70,000 or so clones are present, around 92% being singletons, with the ten largest covering approximately 3%. Sequenced: peripheral blood mononuclear cells (PBMCs). This TCR was sampled from a man in his forties. This chain joins TRBV19 and TRBJ2-1, with TRBD2 identical over 12 bases. CDR3 loop: CASSIGLAGRYNEQFF. In DNA, the CDR3 is TGTGCCAGTAGTATCGGACTAGCGGGACGCTACAATGAGCAGTTCTTC. Looking up the rest from reference TRBV19 and TRBJ2-1 gives the full variable domain: DGGITQSPKYLFRKEGQNVTLSCEQNLNHDAMYWYRQDPGQGLRLIYYSQIVNDFQKGDIAEGYSVSREKKESFPLTVTSAQKNPTAFYLCASSIGLAGRYNEQFFGPGTRLTVL.